This T cell receptor beta chain appears in the sequencing data of a study of OX40 agonist ivuxolimab in advanced cancers. Study-wide background: The mean age was approximately 60 years, ranging from 23 to 79, with more than 70% of participants male. General observations from the study: A proportion of nonresponders additionally exhibited low normalized T-cell clonal expansion. Antigens targeted by the expanded peripheral T cells were not determined.

Blood specimens came from baseline, cycle 4 day 1, and cycle 7 day 1. Sequencing was performed with immunoSEQ multiplex PCR; in TCRdb, only in-frame clones are kept and a portion is missing. The sample includes about 20,000 clones, over 65% of them seen just once. A remark on this clone: What it recognizes is unknown.

Sequenced here: CD4+ or CD8+ T cells sorted from blood, sampled in a trial of the OX40 agonist ivuxolimab. The sequence derives from an adult with an advanced solid tumor such as melanoma, head and neck, liver or kidney cancer.

The CDR3 DNA reads as TGTGCCAGCAGTTTATCCGGGGCTGGGAGCGGGAGAGATGGCACAGATACGCAGTATTTT. Amino acids: CASSLSGAGSGRDGTDTQYF. The chain has TRBV27 and TRBJ2-3; the match to TRBD2 covers 8 bases. Trimming removed 0 bases from V and 1 base from J; junction bases left unmatched: 15. CDR1 and CDR2 from the germline V gene are MNHEY and SMNVEV (reference sequence). The CDR3 is 20 amino acids.